These 4 T cell receptor beta chains came from one sample sequenced in a study of blood T cell repertoires in COVID-19. Here immunoSEQ multiplex PCR was the method, and the copy in TCRdb shows in-frame clones only, minus some. Among 250,000 to 300,000 clones listed, roughly 90% were seen once. The source material was peripheral blood. These receptors came from a woman in her sixties or seventies with acute or convalescent COVID-19.

The chain carries TRBV6-5 and TRBJ2-7; tentatively, D is TRBD2 (6 bases). The CDR3 runs 13 residues. V shed 10 bases and J shed 5 bases, with 18 bases lying between them. The germline V gene encodes CDR1 MNHEY and CDR2 SVGAGI. In DNA form, the CDR3 reads TGTGCCACCGCGGGGAGAGTTCCCCACGAGCAGTACTTC. It specifies CATAGRVPHEQYF.

The rearrangement uses TRBV29-1 and TRBJ1-5; D perhaps matches TRBD1 (6 bases). V was clipped by 6 bases and J by 2 bases, with 14 bases between them. CDR1 and CDR2 from the germline V gene are SQVTM and ANQGSEA. CDR3 size: 14 residues. As DNA, the CDR3 is TGCAGCGTCTCAACAGGGCTTGGCAATCAGCCCCAGCATTTT. Protein product: CSVSTGLGNQPQHF.

The chain uses TRBV9 and TRBJ2-3; a weak D match, TRBD1 (6 bases). V dropped 0 bases and J dropped 2 bases, with 13 bases sitting between them. The CDR3 sequence is 16 residues long. Germline V gene sequence: CDR1 SGDLS, CDR2 YYNGEE. In DNA, the CDR3 is TGTGCCAGCAGCGTAGCCGACAGGAGGCTCACAGATACGCAGTATTTT. This sequence encodes CASSVADRRLTDTQYF.

V is TRBV28 and J is TRBJ2-2; 8 bases are a match to TRBD1. The V gene's germline CDR1 is MDHEN and CDR2 SYDVKM. The junction had 10 bases not matched to a gene; V was cut back by 6 bases and J by 1 base. The CDR3 covers 17 residues. The CDR3 protein is CASRGHVGQGNTGELFF. The CDR3, as DNA: TGTGCCAGCAGAGGCCATGTAGGACAGGGGAACACCGGGGAGCTGTTTTTT. Full variable domain (remainder filled in from reference TRBV28 and TRBJ2-2): DVKVTQSSRYLVKRTGEKVFLECVQDMDHENMFWYRQDPGLGLRLIYFSYDVKMKEKGDIPEGYSVSREKKERFSLILESASTNQTSMYLCASRGHVGQGNTGELFFGEGSRLTVL.